The clone carrying this TCR beta chain was seen at least ten times. Its specificity is not known. Sequenced by immunoSEQ multiplex PCR; TCRdb stores in-frame clones only, minus some. The top ten hold about 8.6% of the sample, which has 70,000 or so clones, around 83% seen once. The entry originates in a study of OX40 agonist ivuxolimab in advanced cancers. General observations from the study: Relatively little clonal expansion, among the lowest observed, appeared in partial responders at 0.1-3.0 mg/kg.

The V gene's germline CDR1 is LNHDA and CDR2 SQIVND (reference sequence). The CDR3 consists of 15 residues. V was pared by 4 bases and J by 4 bases, with 4 bases of the junction left unmatched. This rearrangement joins TRBV19 to TRBJ2-1; TRBD2 matches at 10 bases. The sample here was CD4+ or CD8+ T cells sorted from blood, taken in a trial of the OX40 agonist ivuxolimab. The clonotype comes from an adult with an advanced solid tumor such as melanoma, head and neck, liver or kidney cancer. The CDR3 region has the DNA TGTGCCAGTAGTACGACACTAGCGGGGTACAATGAGCAGTTCTTC. This translates into CASSTTLAGYNEQFF. The full variable domain, rest sourced from reference TRBV19 and TRBJ2-1, is DGGITQSPKYLFRKEGQNVTLSCEQNLNHDAMYWYRQDPGQGLRLIYYSQIVNDFQKGDIAEGYSVSREKKESFPLTVTSAQKNPTAFYLCASSTTLAGYNEQFFGPGTRLTVL.